These T cell receptor beta chains were read from a single sample in a study of blood T cell repertoires in COVID-19. Profiled with immunoSEQ multiplex PCR; TCRdb holds only in-frame clones, not every one. Among 250,000 to 400,000 clones listed, roughly nine tenths were seen once. Input material: peripheral blood. The source of these receptors is a woman in her twenties or thirties with COVID-19, enrolled during active disease. CDR3s include the opening cysteine and the closing phenylalanine or tryptophan. The order of the fields is V gene, CDR3 length, clone size, J gene, D gene, CDR3 DNA, CDR3 protein. D genes are given only for firm matches. Size is omitted from some rows. Given values are once, few, many or a class for expanded clones.

>TRBV29-1|15|-|TRBJ2-3|TRBD2
TGCAGCGTTGAAGGACTAGCAGATCTCACAGATACGCAGTATTTT
CSVEGLADLTDTQYF
>TRBV5-6|12|-|TRBJ2-7|-
TGTGCCAGCAGTCAGGCTACCTACGAGCAGTACTTC
CASSQATYEQYF
>TRBV19|13|-|TRBJ1-1|-
TGTGCCAGCATACAGTCGGTTTCCACTGAAGCTTTCTTT
CASIQSVSTEAFF
>TRBV27|14|-|TRBJ2-7|-
TGTGCCAGCAGTTGGAGCGGATCCTCCTACGAGCAGTACTTC
CASSWSGSSYEQYF
>TRBV28|13|-|TRBJ2-2|-
TGTGCCAGCAGGGGGGCGCAGGGCGGGGAGCTGTTTTTT
CASRGAQGGELFF
>TRBV18|16|-|TRBJ2-7|-
TGTGCCAGCTCACCATTCGGTGCAGGGGACTCCTACGAGCAGTACTTC
CASSPFGAGDSYEQYF
>TRBV6-5|14|-|TRBJ1-4|-
TGTGCCAGCAGTTACGCAGGATTTAATGAAAAACTGTTTTTT
CASSYAGFNEKLFF
>TRBV2|15|-|TRBJ1-6|TRBD1
TGTGCCAGCGGCGGGACAGGTAGACGTAATTCACCCCTCCACTTT
CASGGTGRRNSPLHF
>TRBV5-1|13|-|TRBJ1-2|-
TGCGCCAGCAGTGGTTACGGAACGGGTGGCTACACCTTC
CASSGYGTGGYTF
>TRBV4-1|15|-|TRBJ1-6|-
TGCGCCAGCAGCCAAGCAGACCGGCGGTATTCACCCCTCCACTTT
CASSQADRRYSPLHF
>TRBV11-3|15|-|TRBJ2-3|TRBD2
TGTGCCAGCAGCTTAAGCGGGACTGGCCCAGATACGCAGTATTTT
CASSLSGTGPDTQYF
>TRBV27|14|once|TRBJ1-4|-
TGTGCCAGCAGGGTGGGCGGGAGTAATGAAAAACTGTTTTTT
CASRVGGSNEKLFF
>TRBV2|14|-|TRBJ1-5|-
TGTGCCAGCAGTGACCCAGGGATCCGTCAGCCCCAGCATTTT
CASSDPGIRQPQHF
>TRBV2|13|-|TRBJ1-5|TRBD1
TGTGCCAGCACAGGACAGGGGAATCAGCCCCAGCATTTT
CASTGQGNQPQHF
>TRBV5-5|16|-|TRBJ2-2|-
TGTGCCAGCAGCTTGAAACGGTTCGAGAACACCGGGGAGCTGTTTTTT
CASSLKRFENTGELFF
>TRBV2|15|-|TRBJ1-6|-
TGTGCCAGCAGCTTCGGGTCTTTCTATAATTCACCCCTCCACTTT
CASSFGSFYNSPLHF
>TRBV28|14|-|TRBJ2-3|-
TGTGCCAGCAGTTTAGTACAAATCACAGATACGCAGTATTTT
CASSLVQITDTQYF
>TRBV5-1|16|-|TRBJ1-1|-
TGCGCCAGCAGCTTGGCGGGGGGCGAAAAAAACACTGAAGCTTTCTTT
CASSLAGGEKNTEAFF
>TRBV11-2|15|-|TRBJ1-3|-
TGTGCCAGCAGCTTAAGGAGGGGAGATGGAAACACCATATATTTT
CASSLRRGDGNTIYF
>TRBV2|15|-|TRBJ1-2|-
TGTGCCAGCAGTGATCGACAGATTGCAACCTATGGCTACACCTTC
CASSDRQIATYGYTF
>TRBV28|13|-|TRBJ1-2|TRBD1
TGTGCCAGCAGTGCACCACGGGACAGGGACCACACCTTC
CASSAPRDRDHTF
>TRBV12-3/TRBV12-4|13|-|TRBJ1-1|TRBD1
TGTGCCAGCACTTGGACAGGGTACACTGAAGCTTTCTTT
CASTWTGYTEAFF
>TRBV10-3|15|-|TRBJ1-6|TRBD1
TGTGCCATCAGTGAGGCAGGGGGAAGGGAGTCACCCCTCCACTTT
CAISEAGGRESPLHF
>TRBV19|13|-|TRBJ2-1|TRBD2
TGTGCCAGTAACGGGAGGGCCGTCAATGAGCAGTTCTTC
CASNGRAVNEQFF
>TRBV7-3|16|-|TRBJ2-6|-
TGTGCCAGCAGCTTAAAATTACAAACTGGGGCCAACGTCCTGACTTTC
CASSLKLQTGANVLTF
>TRBV27|16|-|TRBJ2-1|TRBD1
TGTGCCAGCAGTCATACCCGGACAGGGGGGGACGATGAGCAGTTCTTC
CASSHTRTGGDDEQFF
>TRBV6-7|19|-|TRBJ1-3|-
TGTGCCAGCAGTTACTTGGGCTACCAGGGCGATAGCTCTGGAAACACCATATATTTT
CASSYLGYQGDSSGNTIYF
>TRBV6-5|14|-|TRBJ2-7|TRBD1
TGTGCCAGCAGTACCGGACAGGGAACGAGGGAGCAGTACTTC
CASSTGQGTREQYF
>TRBV5-5|15|-|TRBJ2-3|-
TGTGCCAGCAGCGTGGACCAGGGGTTTGGGGATACGCAGTATTTT
CASSVDQGFGDTQYF
>TRBV30|14|-|TRBJ1-5|-
TGTGCCTGGAAGACCTTGGGCCCTAATCAGCCCCAGCATTTT
CAWKTLGPNQPQHF
>TRBV19|14|-|TRBJ1-1|-
TGTGCCAGTAGTATCCAGGGGATGAACACTGAAGCTTTCTTT
CASSIQGMNTEAFF
>TRBV3-1/TRBV3-2|15|-|TRBJ1-4|-
TGTGCCAGCAGCCAAGACCCCAGGCCTAATGAAAAACTGTTTTTT
CASSQDPRPNEKLFF
>TRBV19|14|-|TRBJ1-5|TRBD1
TGTGCCAGCGAGGACAGGAGGCTGGGTCAGCCCCAGCATTTT
CASEDRRLGQPQHF
>TRBV11-1|14|-|TRBJ1-3|TRBD1
TGTGCCAGCAGCGTGACAGGGGAAGGAAACACCATATATTTT
CASSVTGEGNTIYF
>TRBV2|14|-|TRBJ1-1|-
TGTGCCAGCAGTGGCAGGCAGCTTAACACTGAAGCTTTCTTT
CASSGRQLNTEAFF
>TRBV29-1|14|-|TRBJ2-7|TRBD1
TGCAGCGTGGTTGGGACAGGGGAATCCTACGAGCAGTACTTC
CSVVGTGESYEQYF
>TRBV3-1/TRBV3-2|13|-|TRBJ2-1|TRBD2
TGTGCCAGCAGCCCGCGGGAGAACAATGAGCAGTTCTTC
CASSPRENNEQFF
>TRBV24-1|13|-|TRBJ2-1|TRBD1
TGTGCCACCAGTGATTCATACCGGGACAGCCTATTCTTC
CATSDSYRDSLFF
>TRBV5-7|16|-|TRBJ2-5|TRBD1
TGTGCCAGCAGGCCCGGACAGGGGGAGGGCGAAGAGACCCAGTACTTC
CASRPGQGEGEETQYF
>TRBV5-6|15|-|TRBJ2-1|TRBD1
TGTGCCAGCAGCGGGACGGGACAGGGGCACAATGAGCAGTTCTTC
CASSGTGQGHNEQFF
>TRBV11-2|12|-|TRBJ2-7|-
TGTGCCAGCAGCTTCCAGGGCTACGAGCAGTACTTC
CASSFQGYEQYF
>TRBV19|15|-|TRBJ1-5|TRBD1
TGTGCCAGTAGTATAGAGGACAGGGTCGGTCAGCCCCAGCATTTT
CASSIEDRVGQPQHF
>TRBV7-2|15|-|TRBJ1-6|TRBD1
TGTGCCAGCAGCTTAGTGGGGACAGGGGTTTCACCCCTCCACTTT
CASSLVGTGVSPLHF
>TRBV6-4|15|-|TRBJ2-3|-
TGTGCCAGCAGTGACTCGGGGGGTAGCACAGATACGCAGTATTTT
CASSDSGGSTDTQYF
>TRBV7-2|14|-|TRBJ1-5|TRBD1
TGTGCCAGCAGCTTAGGGATAGGGGGCCAGCCCCAGCATTTT
CASSLGIGGQPQHF
>TRBV6-5|14|-|TRBJ2-1|-
TGTGCCAGCAGAGGCCGGGATCAATACAATGAGCAGTTCTTC
CASRGRDQYNEQFF
>TRBV14|13|-|TRBJ2-1|-
TGTGCCAGCAGCCAAGAGTCTAGCAATGAGCAGTTCTTC
CASSQESSNEQFF
>TRBV3-1/TRBV3-2|14|-|TRBJ1-2|TRBD1
TGTGCCAGCAGCCAAGATTACAGGGGGGGTGGCTACACCTTC
CASSQDYRGGGYTF
>TRBV7-9|14|-|TRBJ1-1|-
TGTGCCAGCAGCTTCACGGGGGAATACACTGAAGCTTTCTTT
CASSFTGEYTEAFF
>TRBV6-5|13|once|TRBJ1-5|-
TGTGCCAGCAGGCCGGGTCCGGGGCAGCCCCAGCATTTT
CASRPGPGQPQHF
>TRBV12-5|17|-|TRBJ1-1|-
TGTGCTAGTGGTTTGGTGACCCGGGGTAGGGGAGGGACTGAAGCTTTCTTT
CASGLVTRGRGGTEAFF